This passage covers 16 T cell receptor beta chains from one sample sequenced in a study of STAT5B mutations in CD4+ large granular lymphocyte leukemia. Data came from immunoSEQ multiplex PCR; TCRdb stores just in-frame clones and leaves some out. The sample consists of around 28,000 clones, around 80% of them appearing once. Sample: CD4+ T cells from blood buffy coats. Receptors originate from a human donor in good health.

The chain uses TRBV4-1 and TRBJ1-1, with TRBD1 identical over 7 bases. The trim removed 4 bases at V and 0 bases at J, leaving 2 bases unmatched. Germline V CDR1 and CDR2: MGHRA, YSYEKL. The CDR3 is 14 residues long. The CDR3 protein is CASSLGTVNTEAFF. The CDR3, as DNA: TGCGCCAGCAGCCTTGGGACAGTGAACACTGAAGCTTTCTTT.

The V call is TRBV2, the J call TRBJ2-5; 12 bases agree with TRBD2. CDR1 SNHLY and CDR2 FYNNEI come from the germline V gene. V lost 4 bases, J lost 2 bases, and 5 bases stayed unmatched. This CDR3 is 16 amino acids long. CDR3 sequence: CASSGPTSGGQETQYF. Here the CDR3 DNA reads TGTGCCAGCAGTGGACCTACTAGCGGGGGGCAAGAGACCCAGTACTTC.

The rearrangement joins TRBV28 to TRBJ2-2; 9 nucleotides align to TRBD2. V shed 2 bases, J shed 6 bases, and the junction held 10 bases outside the gene matches. The germline V gene encodes CDR1 MDHEN and CDR2 SYDVKM. The CDR3 spans 17 residues. CDR3 protein: CASSLDSGRIRSGELFF. DNA for the CDR3: TGTGCCAGCAGTTTAGATAGCGGGAGAATTCGGTCCGGGGAGCTGTTTTTT. Complete variable domain (other parts from reference TRBV28 and TRBJ2-2): DVKVTQSSRYLVKRTGEKVFLECVQDMDHENMFWYRQDPGLGLRLIYFSYDVKMKEKGDIPEGYSVSREKKERFSLILESASTNQTSMYLCASSLDSGRIRSGELFFGEGSRLTVL.

The J gene is TRBJ2-7, the V gene TRBV19; possibly TRBD1 or TRBD2 for D (6 bases each). The V end lost 1 base, the J end lost 1 base, and 8 bases lay between the germline ends. The CDR3 spans 14 residues. The V gene's germline CDR1 is LNHDA and CDR2 SQIVND (reference sequence). The CDR3 region has the DNA TGTGCCAGTAGTATAGGGGGGGCGTCCTACGAGCAGTACTTC. It codes for CASSIGGASYEQYF.

The J gene is TRBJ2-2, the V gene TRBV11-2; D not certain. The CDR3 loop spans 14 amino acids. The V gene's germline CDR1 is SGHAT and CDR2 FQNNGV. Deletions cut 7 bases from V and 1 base from J, with 10 bases between. The CDR3 region has the DNA TGTGCCAGCACCCCCGGCCTGAACACCGGGGAGCTGTTTTTT. Translated: CASTPGLNTGELFF.

The chain couples TRBV5-8 to TRBJ2-1; 7 bases match TRBD2. Germline V lookup: CDR1 SGHTS, CDR2 YDEGEE. CDR3 length: 17 residues. Trimming took 0 bases from V and 0 from J; bases not matched to a gene: 6. CDR3 residues: CASSLGLGGNSYNEQFF. CDR3 coding DNA: TGTGCCAGCAGCTTGGGTCTCGGGGGGAACTCCTACAATGAGCAGTTCTTC.

The V and J genes are TRBV4-1 and TRBJ1-3; TRBD1 matches 7 bases. V trimming: 5 bases; J trimming: 0 bases; junction bases outside the gene matches: 7. Germline CDR1 reads MGHRA; CDR2 reads YSYEKL. This CDR3 is 16 amino acids long. CDR3 loop: CASSRPGGPSGNTIYF. CDR3 DNA sequence: TGCGCCAGCAGCAGACCAGGGGGACCCTCTGGAAACACCATATATTTT.

A few counts support this clone. The CDR3 reads CASSGTGGVNSPLHF. The CDR3 nucleotides are TGTGCCAGCTCAGGGACAGGGGGTGTAAATTCACCCCTCCACTTT. The gene calls are TRBV18 and TRBJ1-6; 11 bases match TRBD1. Unmatched junction bases numbered 4, after V lost 5 bases and J lost 7 bases. Germline V gene sequence: CDR1 KGHSH, CDR2 LQKENI. This CDR3 comprises 15 residues.

The chain has TRBV28 and TRBJ1-5; D unresolved. From germline, CDR1 is MDHEN and CDR2 SYDVKM. There are 14 residues in the CDR3. The germline V and J ends were trimmed by 6 bases and 5 bases, with 14 bases remaining between them. CDR3: CASSYWAADQPQHF. The CDR3 DNA follows: TGTGCCAGCAGCTACTGGGCGGCAGATCAGCCCCAGCATTTT.

The DNA of the CDR3 is TGTGCCAGCACCCCTTCGGGGGTCAGGAGTTCCTCTGGGGCCAACGTCCTGACTTTC. It yields the protein CASTPSGVRSSSGANVLTF. The chain has TRBV27 and TRBJ2-6, with a possible D match to TRBD2 (6 bases). Trimming removed 7 bases at V and 0 bases at J, with 22 bases between. There are 19 residues in the CDR3. Looked up from germline, CDR1 is MNHEY and CDR2 is SMNVEV (reference sequence). Variable domain in full (rest from reference TRBV27 and TRBJ2-6): EAQVTQNPRYLITVTGKKLTVTCSQNMNHEYMSWYRQDPGLGLRQIYYSMNVEVTDKGDVPEGYKVSRKEKRNFPLILESPSPNQTSLYFCASTPSGVRSSSGANVLTFGAGSRLTVL.

This chain joins TRBV7-9 and TRBJ2-3, with 14 bases aligning to TRBD2. There are 16 residues in the CDR3. Per germline, CDR1 SEHNR and CDR2 FQNEAQ (reference sequence). Trimming took 3 bases from V and 6 from J; bases not matched to a gene: 5. The CDR3 DNA sequence: TGTGCCAGCAGCTTCCGACTAGCGGGAGGGGGGGATACGCAGTATTTT. The encoded protein is CASSFRLAGGGDTQYF.

The CDR3: CASSLGVVAEQYF. The CDR3 coding sequence is TGCGCCAGCAGCTTGGGCGTAGTGGCCGAGCAGTACTTC. V gene TRBV5-1 combines with J gene TRBJ2-7; D not certain. Per the germline V gene, CDR1 is SGHRS and CDR2 is YFSETQ. Trimming removed 0 bases from V and 6 bases from J, with 10 bases in between. The CDR3 loop spans 13 amino acids.

This clone was counted between two and nine times. The chain links TRBV2 to TRBJ2-7; no reliable D call. Deletions cut 4 bases from V and 3 bases from J, with 4 bases between. Germline CDR1 SNHLY, CDR2 FYNNEI. The CDR3 is made up of 11 amino acids. The CDR3 loop reads CASSGRYEQYF. The CDR3 nucleotides read TGTGCCAGCAGTGGACGCTACGAGCAGTACTTC.

The chain couples TRBV28 to TRBJ1-4, with TRBD1 matching over 7 bases. The germline V gene encodes CDR1 MDHEN and CDR2 SYDVKM. The CDR3 extends over 15 amino acids. The trim removed 0 bases at V and 7 bases at J, leaving 5 bases unmatched. The CDR3 nucleotides read TGTGCCAGCAGTTTATGGGAGGGGGCTAGTGAAAAACTGTTTTTT. Its translation: CASSLWEGASEKLFF.

This chain connects TRBV18 to TRBJ2-1; TRBD2 agrees at 11 bases. The CDR3 contains 13 residues. Trimming took 7 bases from V and 13 from J; bases not matched to a gene: 9. CDR1 KGHSH and CDR2 LQKENI come from the germline V gene. This CDR3 is CASFDPGLADQFF. The CDR3 region has the DNA TGTGCCAGCTTCGATCCGGGACTAGCGGACCAGTTCTTC. Variable domain in full (rest from reference TRBV18 and TRBJ2-1): NAGVMQNPRHLVRRRGQEARLRCSPMKGHSHVYWYRQLPEEGLKFMVYLQKENIIDESGMPKERFSAEFPKEGPSILRIQQVVRGDSAAYFCASFDPGLADQFFGPGTRLTVL.

This chain uses TRBV5-1 with TRBJ2-1; 11 nucleotides agree with TRBD2. The CDR3 has 15 amino acids. V gave up 1 base and J gave up 7 bases; unmatched junction bases: 4. CDR1 SGHRS and CDR2 YFSETQ come from the germline V gene. The DNA for the CDR3 is TGCGCCAGCAGCTTGAGGGTAGCGGGGGGGAATGAGCAGTTCTTC. It translates to CASSLRVAGGNEQFF.